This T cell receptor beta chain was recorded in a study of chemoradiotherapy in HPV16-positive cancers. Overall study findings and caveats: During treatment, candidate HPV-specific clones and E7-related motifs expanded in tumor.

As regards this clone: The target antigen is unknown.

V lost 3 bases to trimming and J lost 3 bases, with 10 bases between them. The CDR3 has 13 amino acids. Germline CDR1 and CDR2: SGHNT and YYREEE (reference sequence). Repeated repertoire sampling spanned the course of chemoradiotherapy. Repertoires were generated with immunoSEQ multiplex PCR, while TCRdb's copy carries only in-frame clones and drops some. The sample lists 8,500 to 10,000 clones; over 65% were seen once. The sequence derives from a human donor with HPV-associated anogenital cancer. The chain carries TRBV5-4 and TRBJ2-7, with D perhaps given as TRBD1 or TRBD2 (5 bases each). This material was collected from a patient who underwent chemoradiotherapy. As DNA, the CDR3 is TGTGCCAGCAGCTGGGGGATTAACTACGAGCAGTACTTC. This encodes CASSWGINYEQYF.